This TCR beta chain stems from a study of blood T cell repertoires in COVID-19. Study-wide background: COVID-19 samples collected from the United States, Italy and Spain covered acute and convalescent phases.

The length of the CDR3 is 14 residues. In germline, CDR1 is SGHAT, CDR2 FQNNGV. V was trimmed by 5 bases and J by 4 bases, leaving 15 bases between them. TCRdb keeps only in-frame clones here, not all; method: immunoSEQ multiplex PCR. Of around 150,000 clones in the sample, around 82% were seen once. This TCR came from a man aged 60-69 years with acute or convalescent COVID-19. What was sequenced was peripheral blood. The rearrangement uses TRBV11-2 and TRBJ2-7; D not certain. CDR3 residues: CASSARAGLYEQYF. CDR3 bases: TGTGCCAGCAGCGCGCGAGCAGGATTATACGAGCAGTACTTC.